The rows below give T cell receptor beta chains drawn from one sample of a study of shared clonotypes between healthy human individuals. The repertoire was sequenced with immunoSEQ multiplex PCR; TCRdb's copy has only in-frame clones and lacks some. Altogether some 800,000 clones are present, 80% to 95% being singletons, with the ten largest covering around 24%. Input material: naive CD8+ T cells sorted from blood. All receptors come from a man aged 30 to 45 in good health. Each CDR3 is given without its conserved first and last residue.

>TRBV5-4|13|TRBJ2-1
ASTTGGLASYEQF
>TRBV6-5|14|TRBJ2-1
ASSSQGIFSYNEQF
>TRBV6-5|13|TRBJ1-3
ASSLGQGSGNTIY
>TRBV28|13|TRBJ2-5
ASSFFAGTSETQY
>TRBV15|15|TRBJ2-5
ATSLGLAGGPEEGQY
>TRBV14|11|TRBJ2-7
ASSQEPAKGQY
>TRBV6-1|12|TRBJ1-1
ASSGPGRNTEAF
>TRBV14|12|TRBJ2-7
ASSPTGGSYEQY
>TRBV4-3|12|TRBJ2-7
ASSQDLGDYEQY
>TRBV7-9|16|TRBJ2-1
ASSSPESREVSYNEQF
>TRBV10-2|14|TRBJ2-2
ASSEETGSNTGELF
>TRBV15|16|TRBJ1-5
ATSRDRPRAGASQPQH
>TRBV27|12|TRBJ1-2
ASSSPPGYRGYT
>TRBV27|11|TRBJ1-1
ASSDTVNTEAF
>TRBV13|10|TRBJ2-5
ASSTNQETQY
>TRBV21-1|14|TRBJ2-6
ASSKVERRWANVLT
>TRBV7-6|11|TRBJ2-1
ASSLRAFDEQF
>TRBV29-1|12|TRBJ2-5
SAEGAASEETQY
>TRBV28|10|TRBJ2-7
ASSSSSYEQY
>TRBV13|12|TRBJ2-7
ASSGTSGSGRQY
>TRBV6-4|11|TRBJ2-2
ASSDGGAGELF